Shown below are 9 T cell receptor beta chains from a single sample sequenced in a study of blood T cell repertoires in COVID-19. The protocol was immunoSEQ multiplex PCR, while the TCRdb copy is restricted to in-frame clones and leaves out a portion. The sample has 27,000 or so clones; about nine tenths are singletons. Specimen: peripheral blood. The source is a woman in her fifties or sixties with active COVID-19.

The chain is built from TRBV5-4 and TRBJ2-1, with D possibly matching TRBD1 (5 bases). The CDR3 contains 13 residues. V lost 6 bases, J lost 4 bases, and 11 bases lay in between. CDR1 is SGHNT, CDR2 YYREEE, per germline (reference sequence). The CDR3, as DNA: TGTGCCAGCATCTCTGACAGTTACAATGAGCAGTTCTTC. Its protein is CASISDSYNEQFF.

This chain connects TRBV27 to TRBJ2-7, with D perhaps matching TRBD1 (5 bases). This CDR3 is 13 amino acids long. Per germline, CDR1 MNHEY and CDR2 SMNVEV (reference sequence). Trimming removed 2 bases at V and 2 bases at J, with 7 bases between. CDR3 sequence: CASSLGAAYEQYF. The CDR3 DNA reads as TGTGCCAGCAGTTTAGGGGCAGCCTACGAGCAGTACTTC.

This chain joins TRBV10-3 and TRBJ1-3, with 9 positions matching TRBD1. Looked up from germline, CDR1 is ENHRY and CDR2 is SYGVKD. J lost 2 bases, V lost 4 bases, and 6 bases had no gene match. This CDR3 has 16 residues. Here the CDR3 DNA reads TGTGCCATCAGTGGGGCGGGACAGGGAGCTGGAAACACCATATATTTT. This encodes CAISGAGQGAGNTIYF.

DNA of the CDR3: TGTGCCAGAAGCTTGGGACAGGGGCGGGAGACCCAGTACTTC. Residues: CARSLGQGRETQYF. The chain couples TRBV5-3 to TRBJ2-5; 8 bases agree with TRBD1. Being an ORF, TRBV5-3 has a function that is uncertain. Losses at the gene ends were 0 bases for V and 5 bases for J; bases not matched to a gene: 3. This CDR3 region has 14 residues.

The chain recombines TRBV27 with TRBJ2-7; 10 bases match TRBD1. The trim removed 6 bases at V and 4 bases at J, leaving 3 bases unmatched. The length of the CDR3 is 13 residues. CDR1 and CDR2 from the germline V gene are MNHEY and SMNVEV (reference sequence). The CDR3 protein is CASRRQGAYEQYF. The CDR3 DNA is TGTGCCAGCAGGCGACAGGGGGCTTACGAGCAGTACTTC.

This chain connects TRBV27 to TRBJ2-1, with 9 bases aligning to TRBD2. Trimming took 6 bases from V and 4 from J; bases not matched to a gene: 10. The CDR3 sequence is 16 residues long. Germline V gene data show CDR1 as MNHEY and CDR2 as SMNVEV (reference sequence). The CDR3 region is CASSPGGLAFYNEQFF. The CDR3, as DNA: TGTGCCAGCAGCCCTGGTGGACTAGCGTTTTACAATGAGCAGTTCTTC.

This clone appeared a single time. J is TRBJ2-3 and V is TRBV10-1; TRBD2 matches at 7 bases. CDR1 and CDR2 (germline): WNHNN, SYGVQD (reference sequence). V gave up 6 bases and J gave up 2 bases; unmatched junction bases: 5. The CDR3 sequence is 14 residues long. The chain's CDR3 is CASSGAGYTDTQYF. CDR3 coding DNA: TGCGCCAGCAGCGGAGCGGGGTACACAGATACGCAGTATTTT.

The chain recombines TRBV4-1 with TRBJ2-3; 8 positions match TRBD2. Germline CDR1 reads MGHRA; CDR2 reads YSYEKL. The CDR3 loop spans 16 amino acids. V lost 1 base, J lost 6 bases, and 9 bases stayed unmatched. The CDR3 here is CASSQASGLASDTQYF. In DNA form, the CDR3 reads TGCGCCAGCAGCCAAGCCTCTGGACTAGCATCCGATACGCAGTATTTT.

CDR3 loop: CASSLDGLAGNDEQFF. The CDR3 DNA follows: TGTGCCAGCAGCTTGGATGGCTTAGCGGGAAACGATGAGCAGTTCTTC. V gene TRBV5-4 combines with J gene TRBJ2-1; 8 bases align to TRBD2. Germline V gene data show CDR1 as SGHNT and CDR2 as YYREEE (reference sequence). The CDR3 spans 16 residues. V dropped 0 bases and J dropped 8; count of bases not matched to a gene: 10.